Listed here are 32 T cell receptor beta chains from one sample, sequenced in a study of cytomegalovirus exposure and HLA in healthy donors. Primers: 60 Vbeta forward and 13 Jbeta reverse. Sequencing was performed with immunoSEQ multiplex PCR; in TCRdb, only in-frame clones are kept and a portion is missing. This table has under 200,000 clones, about three quarters appearing once. The sequencing sample was made of PBMCs. These receptor sequences come from a female donor in good health and CMV-seronegative.

With regard to this clone: The same CDR3 arises from other DNA sequences in this sample as well. The V call is TRBV9, the J call TRBJ2-7, with 8 bases aligning to TRBD1. Trimming took 2 bases from V and 2 from J; bases not matched to a gene: 3. CDR1 SGDLS and CDR2 YYNGEE come from the germline V gene. The CDR3 runs 14 residues. CDR3 sequence reads: CASSVRDRTYEQYF. In DNA, the CDR3 is TGTGCCAGCAGCGTTCGGGACAGGACCTACGAGCAGTACTTC. Combining the CDR3 with reference TRBV9 and TRBJ2-7 gives the whole variable domain DSGVTQTPKHLITATGQRVTLRCSPRSGDLSVYWYQQSLDQGLQFLIQYYNGEERAKGNILERFSAQQFPDLHSELNLSSLELGDSALYFCASSVRDRTYEQYFGPGTRLTVT.

The rearrangement joins TRBV30 to TRBJ2-1; TRBD1 is a possible D gene (6 bases). This CDR3 contains 12 residues. CDR1 GTSNPN and CDR2 SVGIG come from the germline V gene (reference sequence). V was trimmed by 1 base and J by 12 bases, leaving 13 bases between them. CDR3 region: CAWSGGLWWQFF. CDR3 in DNA: TGTGCCTGGAGTGGGGGGCTCTGGTGGCAGTTCTTC.

The chain joins TRBV28 to TRBJ2-7; possibly TRBD2 for D (5 bases). The CDR3 covers 13 residues. Deletions cut 2 bases from V and 3 bases from J, with 8 bases between. CDR1 is MDHEN, CDR2 SYDVKM, per germline. The CDR3 loop is CASSLTRDYEQYF. The DNA for the CDR3 is TGTGCCAGCAGTTTAACCCGGGACTACGAGCAGTACTTC.

The V and J genes are TRBV7-2 and TRBJ2-1; D is possibly TRBD1 (7 bases). Trimming took off 1 base at V and 8 bases at J, with 12 bases between the two ends. CDR1 and CDR2 from the germline V gene are SGHTA and FQGNSA. The CDR3 contains 14 residues. This CDR3 is CASSLGGRGDEQFF. CDR3 DNA sequence: TGTGCCAGCAGCTTAGGTGGCAGGGGGGATGAGCAGTTCTTC.

This chain joins TRBV27 and TRBJ2-7, with TRBD2 matching 11 bases. With V trimmed by 6 bases and J by 4 bases, 8 bases remained unmatched. The CDR3 runs 15 residues. In germline, CDR1 is MNHEY, CDR2 SMNVEV (reference sequence). CDR3 bases: TGTGCCAGCAGCAGCACCGGGACTAGCGGATACGAGCAGTACTTC. Its protein is CASSSTGTSGYEQYF.

CDR3 coding DNA: TGTGCCAGCAGGCCCGGGGGCTATGGCTACACCTTC. Translation gives CASRPGGYGYTF. This rearrangement joins TRBV7-9 to TRBJ1-2; perhaps TRBD1 as D (5 bases). Trimming cost V 6 bases and J 4 bases, with 9 bases left between them. CDR3 length: 12 residues. Germline-derived CDR1 and CDR2 are SEHNR and FQNEAQ (reference sequence). The variable domain in full, with the rest retrieved from reference TRBV7-9 and TRBJ1-2, is DTGVSQNPRHKITKRGQNVTFRCDPISEHNRLYWYRQTLGQGPEFLTYFQNEAQLEKSRLLSDRFSAERPKGSFSTLEIQRTEQGDSAMYLCASRPGGYGYTFGSGTRLTVV.

This clone was picked up one time. The chain uses TRBV7-9 and TRBJ2-3, with a weak D call TRBD1 (5 bases). V was trimmed by 2 bases and J by 1 base, leaving 7 bases between them. The CDR3 is 14 residues long. Germline assignment: CDR1 SEHNR and CDR2 FQNEAQ (reference sequence). The CDR3 DNA follows: TGTGCCAGCAGCTTACAGGGCCGCACAGATACGCAGTATTTT. It specifies CASSLQGRTDTQYF.

The chain carries TRBV27 and TRBJ2-7; TRBD2 aligns across 8 bases. CDR3 length: 14 amino acids. The germline CDR1 and CDR2 sequences are MNHEY and SMNVEV (reference sequence). The J segment lost 0 bases and the V segment lost 7 bases, leaving 5 bases of the junction unmatched. The CDR3 coding sequence is TGTGCCAGCACCCTGACTAGCGCCTCCTACGAGCAGTACTTC. This sequence encodes CASTLTSASYEQYF.

The chain uses TRBV28 and TRBJ2-1, with D maybe TRBD2 (5 bases). Trimming shortened V by 3 bases and J by 5 bases, and 11 bases separated the two germline ends. CDR1 and CDR2 from the germline V gene are MDHEN and SYDVKM. The CDR3 covers 14 residues. The CDR3 nucleotides read TGTGCCAGCAGTTTTTACGGCGGGCACAATGAGCAGTTCTTC. This codes for CASSFYGGHNEQFF.

The gene calls are TRBV29-1 and TRBJ2-1, with TRBD2 identical over 11 bases. CDR3 length: 14 residues. Germline values: CDR1 SQVTM, CDR2 ANQGSEA. Trimming cost V 4 bases and J 6 bases; bases outside gene matches: 5. CDR3 sequence reads: CSVALAGGGNEQFF. The CDR3 DNA follows: TGCAGCGTTGCCTTAGCGGGGGGGGGCAATGAGCAGTTCTTC.

V and J are TRBV15 and TRBJ2-1; 10 nucleotides match TRBD2. This CDR3 has 16 residues. Germline CDR1 is LNHNV and CDR2 is YYDKDF (reference sequence). Trimming cost V 1 base and J 8 bases; bases outside gene matches: 8. CDR3 DNA: TGTGCCACCAGCAGAGGGGTTAGCGGGGGGCCCGATGAGCAGTTCTTC. This translates into CATSRGVSGGPDEQFF. The full variable domain, completed using reference TRBV15 and TRBJ2-1, is DAMVIQNPRYQVTQFGKPVTLSCSQTLNHNVMYWYQQKSSQAPKLLFHYYDKDFNNEADTPDNFQSRRPNTSFCFLDIRSPGLGDTAMYLCATSRGVSGGPDEQFFGPGTRLTVL.

This sequence joins TRBV9 and TRBJ2-1; 7 bases map to TRBD1. Germline V lookup: CDR1 SGDLS, CDR2 YYNGEE. CDR3 length equals 16 residues. Unmatched junction bases numbered 7, after V lost 4 bases and J lost 0 bases. This CDR3 reads CASSPGTAFSYNEQFF. DNA of the CDR3: TGTGCCAGCAGCCCCGGGACAGCTTTCTCCTACAATGAGCAGTTCTTC.

The chain carries TRBV4-2 and TRBJ2-2; perhaps TRBD1 as D (6 bases). Germline V gives CDR1 LGHNA, CDR2 YNFKEQ. This CDR3 region has 14 residues. Trimming took off 9 bases at V and 5 bases at J, with 16 bases between the two ends. The DNA of the CDR3 is TGTGCCAGTCGGACAGCCGATTTAACCGGGGAGCTGTTTTTT. This gives the protein CASRTADLTGELFF.

A remark on this clone: The sample holds other DNA sequences that translate to the same CDR3. V is TRBV7-2 and J is TRBJ2-7, with no clear D. Trimming took off 5 bases at V and 0 bases at J, with 5 bases between the two ends. This CDR3 has 12 amino acids. Germline V CDR1 and CDR2: SGHTA, FQGNSA. This CDR3 is CASSLSSYEQYF. The CDR3 DNA reads TGTGCCAGCAGCCTAAGCTCCTACGAGCAGTACTTC.

This chain links TRBV27 with TRBJ2-7; 8 nucleotides match TRBD1. Germline CDR1 and CDR2: MNHEY and SMNVEV (reference sequence). V gave up 5 bases and J gave up 3 bases; unmatched junction bases: 3. The CDR3 consists of 13 residues. The CDR3 nucleotides are TGTGCCAGCAGTCCCGGACAGGGCTACGAGCAGTACTTC. It encodes CASSPGQGYEQYF.

The V and J genes are TRBV4-3 and TRBJ2-7; D not resolved. The CDR3 spans 14 residues. V lost 0 bases to trimming and J lost 2 bases, with 8 bases between them. The germline V gene has CDR1 LGHNA and CDR2 YSLEER. The CDR3 nucleotides are TGCGCCAGCAGCCAAGATGCGAATACCTACGAGCAGTACTTC. As protein: CASSQDANTYEQYF.

The chain joins TRBV7-2 to TRBJ1-5; TRBD1 is a possible D gene (5 bases). The CDR3 runs to 15 residues. CDR1 is SGHTA, CDR2 FQGNSA, per germline. Trimming left V 2 bases short and J 7 bases short, with 15 bases between. The CDR3 loop reads CASSLSFGGGQPQHF. The CDR3 region has the DNA TGTGCCAGCAGCTTAAGTTTTGGGGGGGGACAGCCCCAGCATTTT.

This chain uses TRBV9 with TRBJ1-1; no clear D gene. The CDR3 is made up of 13 amino acids. Germline V CDR1 and CDR2: SGDLS, YYNGEE. The ends were cut back, 3 bases at V and 6 bases at J, with 12 bases in the middle. In nucleotides, the CDR3 is TGTGCCAGCAGCGCCGGAGGGAGGGCTGAAGCTTTCTTT. It yields the protein CASSAGGRAEAFF.

The sample holds a few counts of this clone. This chain joins TRBV15 and TRBJ1-5; D gene uncertain. Per the germline V gene, CDR1 is LNHNV and CDR2 is YYDKDF (reference sequence). Trimming removed 3 bases from V and 4 bases from J, with 13 bases in between. The CDR3 is made up of 15 amino acids. The CDR3, as DNA: TGTGCCACCAGCAGGGCCGGGTCCCCTAATCAGCCCCAGCATTTT. Protein product: CATSRAGSPNQPQHF.

The rearrangement uses TRBV5-5 and TRBJ1-3; a possible D gene is TRBD1 (5 bases). CDR1 and CDR2 from the germline V gene are SGHKS and YYEKEE (reference sequence). The CDR3 contains 14 residues. Trimming removed 3 bases from V and 2 bases from J, with 9 bases in between. The CDR3 nucleotides read TGTGCCAGCAGCTCCCCGGGGGCTGGAAACACCATATATTTT. It yields the protein CASSSPGAGNTIYF.

J is TRBJ1-3 and V is TRBV6-1; 11 positions match TRBD1. The CDR3 extends over 16 amino acids. CDR1 is MNHNS, CDR2 SASEGT, per germline. J lost 3 bases, V lost 2 bases, and 3 bases had no gene match. The CDR3 DNA reads TGTGCCAGCAGTGAATGGGGACAGGGGGTTGGAAACACCATATATTTT. Protein sequence: CASSEWGQGVGNTIYF.

This chain connects TRBV23-1 to TRBJ1-2; the match to TRBD1 covers 10 bases. TRBV23-1 is labeled an ORF, and its function is uncertain. V was pared by 7 bases and J by 4 bases, with 12 bases of the junction left unmatched. The CDR3 is made up of 16 amino acids. As DNA, the CDR3 is TGCGCCAGCATGGGACAGGGGCGCAGTAGAAGCTATGGCTACACCTTC. Its translation is CASMGQGRSRSYGYTF.

This chain connects TRBV6-5 to TRBJ1-2; a weak D match, TRBD1 (5 bases). CDR1 is MNHEY and CDR2 is SVGAGI in the germline V gene. Trimming cost V 7 bases and J 4 bases, with 13 bases left between them. This CDR3 spans 13 amino acids. The CDR3 is CASTNGGGYGYTF. In nucleotides, the CDR3 is TGTGCCAGCACCAACGGGGGGGGCTATGGCTACACCTTC.

This clone was seen a handful of times. This chain links TRBV2 with TRBJ2-1, with 9 bases fitting TRBD2. Germline lookup yields CDR1 SNHLY and CDR2 FYNNEI. V shed 6 bases and J 4 bases; nucleotides not matched to a gene: 4. The CDR3 length is 14 residues. DNA of the CDR3: TGTGCCAGCAGGGCGGGGGGGGTATACAATGAGCAGTTCTTC. It is translated as CASRAGGVYNEQFF. Combining the CDR3 with reference TRBV2 and TRBJ2-1 gives the whole variable domain EPEVTQTPSHQVTQMGQEVILRCVPISNHLYFYWYRQILGQKVEFLVSFYNNEISEKSEIFDDQFSVERPDGSNFTLKIRSTKLEDSAMYFCASRAGGVYNEQFFGPGTRLTVL.

This chain connects TRBV7-2 to TRBJ1-6, with a tentative D call TRBD1 (5 bases). Germline loops: CDR1 SGHTA, CDR2 FQGNSA. Trimming removed 10 bases at V and 0 bases at J, with 10 bases between. This CDR3 is 14 amino acids long. The DNA of the CDR3 is TGTGCCACAGGGCAGAGCTCCTATAATTCACCCCTCCACTTT. This encodes CATGQSSYNSPLHF.

The CDR3: CASSPQMNTEAFF. The CDR3, as DNA: TGTGCCAGCAGTCCTCAGATGAACACTGAAGCTTTCTTT. The chain recombines TRBV27 with TRBJ1-1; unclear D gene. Germline CDR1 and CDR2: MNHEY and SMNVEV (reference sequence). Trimming took off 5 bases at V and 0 bases at J, with 7 bases between the two ends. The CDR3 covers 13 residues.

The V gene is TRBV28, the J gene TRBJ1-1, with unresolved D. The V and J ends lost 4 bases and 0 bases respectively, with 9 bases between them. This CDR3 comprises 14 residues. Per the germline V gene, CDR1 is MDHEN and CDR2 is SYDVKM. CDR3 sequence reads: CASSSTALNTEAFF. The CDR3 coding sequence is TGTGCCAGCAGTTCAACAGCTTTGAACACTGAAGCTTTCTTT. Full variable domain (missing parts from reference TRBV28 and TRBJ1-1): DVKVTQSSRYLVKRTGEKVFLECVQDMDHENMFWYRQDPGLGLRLIYFSYDVKMKEKGDIPEGYSVSREKKERFSLILESASTNQTSMYLCASSSTALNTEAFFGQGTRLTVV.

The V and J genes are TRBV1 and TRBJ2-4; TRBD1 was called by the table and not checked on the DNA. TRBV1 is a pseudogene. CDR3 length: 14 amino acids. DNA for the CDR3: TGCACCAGCAGCCAAGCGGAGGGGGCTGGCATTCAGTACTTC. Translating gives CTSSQAEGAGIQYF.

Here the CDR3 reads CASSLVSTGIPGYTF. The CDR3, as DNA: TGTGCCAGCAGCTTAGTCAGCACAGGCATTCCGGGCTACACCTTC. The V gene is TRBV7-2, the J gene TRBJ1-2; the D gene is possibly TRBD1 (5 bases). Trimming took off 1 base at V and 8 bases at J, with 17 bases between the two ends. The CDR3 runs to 15 residues. Germline values: CDR1 SGHTA, CDR2 FQGNSA.

The rearrangement links TRBV6-1 to TRBJ1-1, with D tentatively TRBD1 (5 bases). The CDR3 has 14 residues. CDR1 and CDR2 (germline): MNHNS, SASEGT. The V end was cut by 6 bases, the J end by 0 bases, with 11 bases between. As DNA, the CDR3 is TGTGCCAGCAGACAAGGGGCCTTGAACACTGAAGCTTTCTTT. Residues: CASRQGALNTEAFF.

The rearrangement uses TRBV19 and TRBJ2-2; 10 nucleotides agree with TRBD1. Germline V CDR1 and CDR2: LNHDA, SQIVND (reference sequence). Trimming at V came to 4 bases and at J to 7 bases, leaving 3 bases not matched to a gene. The CDR3 consists of 14 residues. The DNA of the CDR3 is TGTGCCAGTAGTACCGGGACAGGGGTCGGGGAGCTGTTTTTT. This codes for CASSTGTGVGELFF. The whole variable domain, remainder taken from reference TRBV19 and TRBJ2-2, is DGGITQSPKYLFRKEGQNVTLSCEQNLNHDAMYWYRQDPGQGLRLIYYSQIVNDFQKGDIAEGYSVSREKKESFPLTVTSAQKNPTAFYLCASSTGTGVGELFFGEGSRLTVL.

This clone came up a few times. The chain is built from TRBV30 and TRBJ2-3; 7 bases agree with TRBD2. Germline CDR1 and CDR2: GTSNPN and SVGIG (reference sequence). This CDR3 contains 13 residues. Germline trimming cut 2 bases from V and 6 bases from J; bases unmatched to any gene: 5. For the CDR3, the DNA is TGTGCCTGGAGTAACCAGGGAGGGGATACGCAGTATTTT. It encodes CAWSNQGGDTQYF.